This T cell receptor beta chain was recorded in a study of T cell responses to AZD1222 COVID-19 vaccine. Study-level results: The study sampled repertoires only after the peak T cell response.

The CDR3 length is 17 residues. Germline-derived CDR1 and CDR2 are LGHDT and YNNKEL (reference sequence). V trimming: 3 bases; J trimming: 2 bases; junction bases outside the gene matches: 12. Measured with immunoSEQ multiplex PCR; TCRdb has only the in-frame clones, and not every one. The profile shows under 170,000 clones, roughly 94% of them singletons. For this clone: The antigen remains unidentified.

The J gene is TRBJ2-5, the V gene TRBV3-1 (or the pseudogene TRBV3-2); 7 bases agree with TRBD1. The sequencing used peripheral blood, collected on day 0 of AZD1222 vaccination. This sequence was found in an adult in good health. The CDR3 reads CASSHTVALTGQETQYF. In DNA form, the CDR3 reads TGTGCCAGCAGCCACACCGTCGCACTGACAGGGCAAGAGACCCAGTACTTC.